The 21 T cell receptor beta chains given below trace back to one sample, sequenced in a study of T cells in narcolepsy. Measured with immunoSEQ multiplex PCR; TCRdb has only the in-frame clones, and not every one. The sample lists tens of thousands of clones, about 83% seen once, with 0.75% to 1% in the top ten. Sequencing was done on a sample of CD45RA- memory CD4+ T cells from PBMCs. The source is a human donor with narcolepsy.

The CDR3 sequence is CASSLGLPGTMNTEAFF. CDR3 in DNA: TGTGCCAGCAGCTTAGGTTTGCCAGGAACAATGAACACTGAAGCTTTCTTT. V gene TRBV7-8 combines with J gene TRBJ1-1; D is unresolved. Germline values: CDR1 SGHVS, CDR2 FQNEAQ. Between the trimmed V and J ends, which lost 1 base and 0 bases, there was a span of 15 bases. This CDR3 spans 17 amino acids.

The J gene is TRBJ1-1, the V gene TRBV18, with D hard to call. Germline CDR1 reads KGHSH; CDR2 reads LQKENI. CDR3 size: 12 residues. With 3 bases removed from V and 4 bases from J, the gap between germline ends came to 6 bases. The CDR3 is CASSPFGTEAFF. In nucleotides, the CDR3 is TGTGCCAGCTCACCTTTCGGCACTGAAGCTTTCTTT. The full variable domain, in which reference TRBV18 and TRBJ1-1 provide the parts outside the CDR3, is NAGVMQNPRHLVRRRGQEARLRCSPMKGHSHVYWYRQLPEEGLKFMVYLQKENIIDESGMPKERFSAEFPKEGPSILRIQQVVRGDSAAYFCASSPFGTEAFFGQGTRLTVV.

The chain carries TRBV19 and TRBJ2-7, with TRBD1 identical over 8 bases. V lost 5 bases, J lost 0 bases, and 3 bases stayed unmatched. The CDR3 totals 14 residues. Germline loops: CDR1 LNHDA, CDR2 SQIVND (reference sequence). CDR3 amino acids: CASSQGQVSYEQYF. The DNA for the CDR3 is TGTGCCAGTAGTCAGGGACAGGTCTCCTACGAGCAGTACTTC.

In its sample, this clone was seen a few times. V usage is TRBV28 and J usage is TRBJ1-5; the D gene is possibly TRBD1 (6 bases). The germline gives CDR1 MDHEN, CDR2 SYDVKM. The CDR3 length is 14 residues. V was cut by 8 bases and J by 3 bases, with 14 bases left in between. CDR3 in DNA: TGTGCCAGCCAAAACAGGGCAAACAATCAGCCCCAGCATTTT. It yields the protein CASQNRANNQPQHF.

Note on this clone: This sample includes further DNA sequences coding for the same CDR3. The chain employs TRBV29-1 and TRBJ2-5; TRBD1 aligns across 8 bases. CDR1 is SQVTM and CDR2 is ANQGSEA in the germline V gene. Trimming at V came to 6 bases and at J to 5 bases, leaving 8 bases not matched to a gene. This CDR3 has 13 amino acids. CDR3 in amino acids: CSVGQGGVETQYF. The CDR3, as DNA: TGCAGCGTCGGACAGGGAGGCGTGGAGACCCAGTACTTC.

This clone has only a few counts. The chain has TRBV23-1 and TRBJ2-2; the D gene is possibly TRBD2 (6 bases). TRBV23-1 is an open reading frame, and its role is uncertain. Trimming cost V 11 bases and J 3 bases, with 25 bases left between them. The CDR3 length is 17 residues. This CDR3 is CASRSLAKPMDTGELFF. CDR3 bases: TGCGCCTCCCGGTCCCTAGCGAAACCTATGGACACCGGGGAGCTGTTTTTT.

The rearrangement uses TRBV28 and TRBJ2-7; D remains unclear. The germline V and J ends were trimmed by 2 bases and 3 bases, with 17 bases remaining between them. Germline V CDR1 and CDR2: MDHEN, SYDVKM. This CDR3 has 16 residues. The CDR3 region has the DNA TGTGCCAGCAGTTTACCACCCTGGGCCCCCCTCTACGAGCAGTACTTC. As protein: CASSLPPWAPLYEQYF.

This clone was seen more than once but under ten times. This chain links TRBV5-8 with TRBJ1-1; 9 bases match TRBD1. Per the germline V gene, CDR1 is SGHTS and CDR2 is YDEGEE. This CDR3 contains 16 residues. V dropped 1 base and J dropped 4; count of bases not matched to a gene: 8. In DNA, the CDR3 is TGTGCCAGCAGCTTGTTACAGGGGGCGCGGTTCACTGAAGCTTTCTTT. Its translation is CASSLLQGARFTEAFF.

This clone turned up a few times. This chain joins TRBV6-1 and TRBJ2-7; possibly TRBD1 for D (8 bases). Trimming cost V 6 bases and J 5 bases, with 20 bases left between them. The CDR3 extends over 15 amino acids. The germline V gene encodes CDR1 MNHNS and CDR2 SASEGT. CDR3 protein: CASRGREAGGNEQYF. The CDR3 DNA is TGTGCCAGCAGAGGCCGGGAGGCAGGGGGCAACGAGCAGTACTTC.

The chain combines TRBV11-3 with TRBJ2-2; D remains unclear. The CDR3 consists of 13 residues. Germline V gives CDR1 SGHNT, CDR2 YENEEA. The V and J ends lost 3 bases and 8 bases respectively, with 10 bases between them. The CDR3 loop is CASSFQGQGELFF. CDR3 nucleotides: TGTGCCAGCAGCTTTCAAGGTCAAGGGGAGCTGTTTTTT.

CDR3: CASSVVEQYF. DNA of the CDR3: TGTGCCAGCAGCGTAGTCGAGCAGTACTTC. The chain joins TRBV9 to TRBJ2-7, with D unclear. CDR3 length: 10 residues. The V and J ends lost 0 bases and 6 bases respectively, with 1 base between them. Germline loops: CDR1 SGDLS, CDR2 YYNGEE.

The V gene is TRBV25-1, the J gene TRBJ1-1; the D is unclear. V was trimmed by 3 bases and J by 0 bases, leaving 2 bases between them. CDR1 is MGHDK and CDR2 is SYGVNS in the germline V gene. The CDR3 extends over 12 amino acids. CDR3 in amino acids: CASSDLNTEAFF. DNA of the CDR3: TGTGCCAGCAGTGACCTGAACACTGAAGCTTTCTTT.

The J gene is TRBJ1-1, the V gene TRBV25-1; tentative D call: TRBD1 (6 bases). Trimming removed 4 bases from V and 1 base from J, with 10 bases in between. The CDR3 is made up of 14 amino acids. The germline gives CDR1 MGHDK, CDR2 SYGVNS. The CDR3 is CASSGGGGNTEAFF. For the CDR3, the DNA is TGTGCCAGCAGTGGAGGGGGAGGGAACACTGAAGCTTTCTTT.

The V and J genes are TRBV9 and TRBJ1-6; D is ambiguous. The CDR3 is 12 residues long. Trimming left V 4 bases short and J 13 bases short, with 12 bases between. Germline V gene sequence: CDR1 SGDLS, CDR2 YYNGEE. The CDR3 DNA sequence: TGTGCCAGCAGCACCATTAACGGGCCCCTCCACTTT. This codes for CASSTINGPLHF.

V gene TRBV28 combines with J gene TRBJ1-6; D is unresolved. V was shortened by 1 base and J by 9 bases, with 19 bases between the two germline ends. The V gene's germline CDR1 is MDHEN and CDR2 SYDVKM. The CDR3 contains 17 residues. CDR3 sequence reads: CASSLFPGSTGGSPLHF. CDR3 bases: TGTGCCAGCAGTTTATTTCCCGGATCGACCGGCGGTTCACCCCTCCACTTT.

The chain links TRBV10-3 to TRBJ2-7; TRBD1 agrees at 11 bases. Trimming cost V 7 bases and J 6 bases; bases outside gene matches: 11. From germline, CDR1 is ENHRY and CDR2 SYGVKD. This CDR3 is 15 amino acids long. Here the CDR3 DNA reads TGTGCCATCACCGACTCCGGGACAGGGGGTGGCGAGCAGTACTTC. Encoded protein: CAITDSGTGGGEQYF.

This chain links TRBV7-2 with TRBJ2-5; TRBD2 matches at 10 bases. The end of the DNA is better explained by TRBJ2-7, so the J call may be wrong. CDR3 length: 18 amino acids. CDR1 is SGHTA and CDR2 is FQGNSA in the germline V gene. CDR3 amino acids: CASSSAGLAEFISYEQYF. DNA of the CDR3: TGTGCCAGCAGCTCCGCAGGACTAGCGGAATTTATCTCCTACGAGCAGTACTTC.

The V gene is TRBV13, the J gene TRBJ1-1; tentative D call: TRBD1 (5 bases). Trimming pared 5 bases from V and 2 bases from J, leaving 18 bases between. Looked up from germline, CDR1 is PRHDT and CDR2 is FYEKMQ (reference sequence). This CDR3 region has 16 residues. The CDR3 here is CASSRGMKGANTEAFF. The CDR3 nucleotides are TGTGCCAGCAGCCGTGGGATGAAAGGGGCCAACACTGAAGCTTTCTTT.

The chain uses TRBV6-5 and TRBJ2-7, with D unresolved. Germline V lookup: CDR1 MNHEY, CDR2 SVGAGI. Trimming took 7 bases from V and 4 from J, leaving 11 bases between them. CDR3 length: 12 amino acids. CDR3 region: CASKTGQYEQYF. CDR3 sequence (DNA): TGTGCCAGCAAAACTGGCCAGTACGAGCAGTACTTC.

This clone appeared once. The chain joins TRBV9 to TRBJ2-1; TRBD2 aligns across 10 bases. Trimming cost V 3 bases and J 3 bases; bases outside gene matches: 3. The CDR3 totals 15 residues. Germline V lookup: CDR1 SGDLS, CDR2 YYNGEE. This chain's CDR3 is CASSARLAGYNEQFF. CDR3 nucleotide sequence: TGTGCCAGCAGCGCTCGACTAGCGGGCTACAATGAGCAGTTCTTC.

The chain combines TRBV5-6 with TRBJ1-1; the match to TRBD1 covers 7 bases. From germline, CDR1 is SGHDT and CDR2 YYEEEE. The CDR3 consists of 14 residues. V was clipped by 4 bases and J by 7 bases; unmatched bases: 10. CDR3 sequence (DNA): TGTGCCAGCAGCCTCGGAGGGGGCGTGAATGAAGCTTTCTTT. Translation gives CASSLGGGVNEAFF.